The 26 T cell receptor beta chains below all came from one sample that was sequenced in a study of T cell changes during pregnancy in multiple sclerosis. Sequenced by immunoSEQ multiplex PCR; TCRdb stores in-frame clones only, minus some. Of more than 80,000 clones in the sample, roughly nine tenths were seen once. This specimen consisted of peripheral blood, obtained before pregnancy. The source is a female donor with multiple sclerosis, enrolled in a pregnancy study.

In this sample, this clone turned up once. The chain is built from TRBV7-3 and TRBJ1-4; D is undetermined. Per germline, CDR1 SGHTA and CDR2 FQGTGA. The CDR3 length is 13 residues. Trimming cost V 1 base and J 14 bases, with 14 bases left between them. The CDR3 DNA reads as TGTGCCAGCAGCTTAATTGAGTCCGGGGTGCTGTTTTTT. This gives the protein CASSLIESGVLFF.

A word on this clone: This sample includes further DNA sequences coding for the same CDR3. The chain couples TRBV18 to TRBJ2-6, with 9 bases that match TRBD1. Germline V CDR1 and CDR2: KGHSH, LQKENI. The CDR3 is 17 residues long. V was clipped by 4 bases and J by 0 bases; unmatched bases: 4. The CDR3 DNA is TGTGCCAGCTCACGCGGACAGGGGAGCTCTGGGGCCAACGTCCTGACTTTC. Translated: CASSRGQGSSGANVLTF.

The chain is built from TRBV6-4 and TRBJ2-7, with D possibly TRBD1 on 6 matching bases. The germline V gene encodes CDR1 MRHNA and CDR2 SNTAGT. This CDR3 region has 13 residues. The V end was cut by 6 bases, the J end by 5 bases, with 14 bases between. The CDR3 reads CASSEGEGDEQYF. CDR3 bases: TGTGCCAGCAGCGAGGGGGAAGGGGACGAGCAGTACTTC.

This chain uses TRBV5-4 with TRBJ1-1, with TRBD1 matching over 9 bases. CDR3 length: 15 residues. CDR1 is SGHNT, CDR2 YYREEE, per germline (reference sequence). The J segment lost 0 bases and the V segment lost 6 bases, leaving 6 bases of the junction unmatched. CDR3: CASTRTGDLNTEAFF. CDR3 nucleotide sequence: TGTGCCAGCACCAGGACAGGGGATTTGAACACTGAAGCTTTCTTT.

The CDR3 is CASSLNKGQGAGTEAFF. CDR3 DNA sequence: TGTGCCAGCAGCCTTAATAAAGGACAGGGGGCGGGCACTGAAGCTTTCTTT. This rearrangement joins TRBV7-9 to TRBJ1-1; TRBD1 matches 11 bases. The CDR3 covers 17 residues. V gave up 5 bases and J gave up 4 bases; unmatched junction bases: 12. The germline V gene encodes CDR1 SEHNR and CDR2 FQNEAQ (reference sequence).

As to this clone: This sample also contains other DNA sequences that code for the same CDR3. The rearrangement uses TRBV7-8 and TRBJ1-4; D may be TRBD1 (6 bases). V was clipped by 5 bases and J by 7 bases, with 17 bases between them. Germline V gene lookup returns CDR1 SGHVS and CDR2 FQNEAQ. This CDR3 has 15 amino acids. CDR3 DNA sequence: TGTGCCAGCAGCGGCCGGGGGGGCCGAAGTGAAAAACTGTTTTTT. Protein sequence: CASSGRGGRSEKLFF.

Points on this clone: The same CDR3 also results from other DNA sequences found in this sample. The genes are TRBV6-5 and TRBJ2-2; D gene ambiguous. Trimming took off 2 bases at V and 4 bases at J, with 8 bases between the two ends. CDR1 MNHEY and CDR2 SVGAGI come from the germline V gene. The CDR3 is 14 amino acids. CDR3 loop: CASSYGLATGELFF. The CDR3 DNA reads as TGTGCCAGCAGTTACGGTTTGGCCACCGGGGAGCTGTTTTTT.

CDR3 sequence: CASRMEGYEQYF. In nucleotides, the CDR3 is TGTGCCAGCAGAATGGAGGGCTACGAGCAGTACTTC. This chain uses TRBV27 with TRBJ2-7; D is perhaps TRBD2 (6 bases). Germline V CDR1 and CDR2: MNHEY, SMNVEV (reference sequence). The CDR3 runs 12 residues. V lost 6 bases to trimming and J lost 3 bases, with 9 bases between them.

The chain links TRBV6-5 to TRBJ1-1; a possible D gene is TRBD1 (5 bases). Germline V gene lookup returns CDR1 MNHEY and CDR2 SVGAGI. V gave up 7 bases and J gave up 1 base, with 16 bases separating them. The CDR3 length is 15 residues. The CDR3 loop is CASTITGRGNTEAFF. The CDR3 DNA sequence: TGTGCCAGCACCATTACGGGGAGGGGGAACACTGAAGCTTTCTTT.

The chain carries TRBV6-1 and TRBJ1-1; TRBD1 agrees at 9 bases. Germline V CDR1 and CDR2: MNHNS, SASEGT. This CDR3 region has 13 residues. V lost 8 bases, J lost 1 base, and 2 bases stayed unmatched. The DNA for the CDR3 is TGTGCCAGCGAGGGACAGGGGAACACTGAAGCTTTCTTT. Translating gives CASEGQGNTEAFF.

This rearrangement joins TRBV7-2 to TRBJ2-7; TRBD2 aligns across 10 bases. The CDR3 length is 15 residues. Germline-derived CDR1 and CDR2 are SGHTA and FQGNSA. V shed 5 bases, J shed 2 bases, and the junction held 6 bases outside the gene matches. This CDR3 is CASSGAGGLTYEQYF. The CDR3 DNA sequence: TGTGCCAGCAGCGGAGCGGGAGGGCTGACCTACGAGCAGTACTTC.

The chain has TRBV5-4 and TRBJ1-3; D unclear. The CDR3 runs 14 residues. Germline CDR1 is SGHNT and CDR2 is YYREEE (reference sequence). Trimming took off 3 bases at V and 3 bases at J, with 10 bases between the two ends. This chain's CDR3 is CASSSRFSGNTIYF. In DNA form, the CDR3 reads TGTGCCAGCAGCTCACGATTTAGTGGAAACACCATATATTTT.

The V call is TRBV14, the J call TRBJ2-1, with a tentative D call TRBD1 (5 bases). The CDR3 contains 12 residues. CDR1 SGHDN and CDR2 FVKESK come from the germline V gene. V dropped 3 bases and J dropped 6 bases, with 6 bases sitting between them. DNA for the CDR3: TGTGCCAGCAGCCACGACAGCAATGAGCAGTTCTTC. Its translation: CASSHDSNEQFF.

The rearrangement uses TRBV10-3 and TRBJ1-1; perhaps TRBD1 as D (6 bases). CDR3 size: 13 residues. V was shortened by 0 bases and J by 9 bases, with 11 bases between the two germline ends. Germline values: CDR1 ENHRY, CDR2 SYGVKD. This chain's CDR3 is CAISESLDRKAFF. CDR3 nucleotide sequence: TGTGCCATCAGTGAGTCGCTGGACAGAAAAGCTTTCTTT.

The genes are TRBV5-6 and TRBJ2-7, with 7 bases matching TRBD1. Germline CDR1 and CDR2: SGHDT and YYEEEE. The CDR3 is 15 residues long. Trimming took 5 bases from V and 3 from J; bases not matched to a gene: 11. CDR3 protein: CASSPDRDSLYEQYF. CDR3 DNA sequence: TGTGCCAGCAGTCCCGACCGGGACAGTCTCTACGAGCAGTACTTC.

The genes are TRBV21-1 and TRBJ2-3; no check of the table's D call, TRBD2, against the DNA was made. TRBV21-1 is assigned pseudogene status. This CDR3 is built from 17 residues. CDR3 region: CASSKVGGGVYTDTQYF. The CDR3 nucleotides are TGTGCCAGCAGCAAAGTTGGAGGCGGCGTGTACACAGATACGCAGTATTTT.

The chain is built from TRBV7-2 and TRBJ1-1, with a possible D match to TRBD1 (5 bases). The CDR3 sequence is 14 residues long. Germline V lookup: CDR1 SGHTA, CDR2 FQGNSA. Trimming left V 5 bases short and J 3 bases short, with 13 bases between. The CDR3: CASSRQGSDTEAFF. DNA of the CDR3: TGTGCCAGCAGCCGGCAGGGTTCGGACACTGAAGCTTTCTTT.

The V call is TRBV6-6, the J call TRBJ1-5; 10 bases map to TRBD1. The CDR3 has 15 amino acids. Germline assignment: CDR1 MNHNY and CDR2 SVGAGI (reference sequence). V was clipped by 9 bases and J by 2 bases; unmatched bases: 7. The CDR3 region has the DNA TGTGCCAGTAATTTAGGACAGGGGGGCAATCAGCCCCAGCATTTT. This translates into CASNLGQGGNQPQHF.

V gene TRBV4-1 combines with J gene TRBJ1-1; TRBD1 agrees at 9 bases. This CDR3 is 13 amino acids long. V was pared by 1 base and J by 7 bases, with 1 base of the junction left unmatched. Germline V gene lookup returns CDR1 MGHRA and CDR2 YSYEKL. CDR3 DNA sequence: TGCGCCAGCAGCCAAGGGGACAGGGTTGAAGCTTTCTTT. It codes for CASSQGDRVEAFF.

The genes are TRBV11-1 and TRBJ1-1; 9 bases fit TRBD1. The V gene's germline CDR1 is SGHAT and CDR2 FQDESV (reference sequence). The CDR3 spans 14 residues. V was pared by 4 bases and J by 7 bases, with 7 bases of the junction left unmatched. The CDR3 DNA is TGTGCCAGCAGCTCGGGACAGGGTACGAATGAAGCTTTCTTT. Translation gives CASSSGQGTNEAFF.

This chain joins TRBV4-3 and TRBJ1-1; 9 bases match TRBD1. The junction had 7 bases not matched to a gene; V was cut back by 1 base and J by 7 bases. The germline V gene has CDR1 LGHNA and CDR2 YSLEER. The CDR3 sequence is 15 residues long. The CDR3 bases are TGCGCCAGCAGCCAAGGGGACAGGGAAGTTTATGAAGCTTTCTTT. Protein sequence: CASSQGDREVYEAFF.

V gene TRBV4-3 combines with J gene TRBJ1-4, with no clear D. Deletions cut 1 base from V and 5 bases from J, with 20 bases between. CDR1 and CDR2 from the germline V gene are LGHNA and YSLEER. The CDR3 loop spans 18 amino acids. CDR3 residues: CASSQASPAGVGNEKLFF. In nucleotides, the CDR3 is TGCGCCAGCAGCCAAGCCTCCCCCGCCGGGGTGGGGAATGAAAAACTGTTTTTT.

CDR3 sequence (DNA): TGTGCCAGCAGTTACGGGACAGCTAGCAATCAGCCCCAGCATTTT. Its translation: CASSYGTASNQPQHF. This chain uses TRBV6-5 with TRBJ1-5, with 7 bases aligning to TRBD1. The CDR3 spans 15 residues. Germline loops: CDR1 MNHEY, CDR2 SVGAGI. V lost 2 bases and J lost 0; bases outside the gene matches: 1.

This clone was found once. DNA for the CDR3: TGCGCCAGCAGCTTGAGGGGGAGTGGGGCCCATGAGCAGTTCTTC. Protein sequence: CASSLRGSGAHEQFF. The genes are TRBV5-1 and TRBJ2-1; the D gene is possibly TRBD1 (6 bases). V lost 1 base and J 8 bases, leaving 16 bases between the germline ends. CDR1 is SGHRS and CDR2 is YFSETQ in the germline V gene. This CDR3 has 15 residues. Drawing the rest from reference TRBV5-1 and TRBJ2-1, the complete variable domain is KAGVTQTPRYLIKTRGQQVTLSCSPISGHRSVSWYQQTPGQGLQFLFEYFSETQRNKGNFPGRFSGRQFSNSRSEMNVSTLELGDSALYLCASSLRGSGAHEQFFGPGTRLTVL.

The V gene is TRBV9, the J gene TRBJ2-7; no reliable D call. This CDR3 comprises 12 residues. Per germline, CDR1 SGDLS and CDR2 YYNGEE. The V gene lost 2 bases and the J gene lost 6 bases, with 9 bases spanning the gap. The CDR3 nucleotides read TGTGCCAGCAGCGTGGCAGGAACCGAGCAGTACTTC. Its protein is CASSVAGTEQYF.

The chain is built from TRBV7-3 and TRBJ2-1, with D tentatively TRBD1 (6 bases). The V gene's germline CDR1 is SGHTA and CDR2 FQGTGA. Trimming left V 1 base short and J 3 bases short, with 16 bases between. This CDR3 has 17 residues. The CDR3: CASSLRGRTTGYNEQFF. In DNA, the CDR3 is TGTGCCAGCAGCTTAAGGGGGCGGACAACAGGCTACAATGAGCAGTTCTTC.